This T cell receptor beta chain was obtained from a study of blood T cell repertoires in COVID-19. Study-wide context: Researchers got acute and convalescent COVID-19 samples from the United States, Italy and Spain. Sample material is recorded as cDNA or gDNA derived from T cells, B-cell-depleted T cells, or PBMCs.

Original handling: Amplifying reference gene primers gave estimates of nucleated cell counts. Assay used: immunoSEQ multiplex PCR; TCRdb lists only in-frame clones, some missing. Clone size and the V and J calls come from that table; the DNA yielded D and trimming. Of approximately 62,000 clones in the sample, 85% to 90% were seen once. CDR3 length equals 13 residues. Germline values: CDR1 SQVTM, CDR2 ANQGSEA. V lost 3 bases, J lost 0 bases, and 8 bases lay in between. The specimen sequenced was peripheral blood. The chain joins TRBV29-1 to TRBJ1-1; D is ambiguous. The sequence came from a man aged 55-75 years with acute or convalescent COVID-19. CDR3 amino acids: CSVDGQMNTEAFF. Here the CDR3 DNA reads TGCAGCGTTGATGGGCAGATGAACACTGAAGCTTTCTTT.